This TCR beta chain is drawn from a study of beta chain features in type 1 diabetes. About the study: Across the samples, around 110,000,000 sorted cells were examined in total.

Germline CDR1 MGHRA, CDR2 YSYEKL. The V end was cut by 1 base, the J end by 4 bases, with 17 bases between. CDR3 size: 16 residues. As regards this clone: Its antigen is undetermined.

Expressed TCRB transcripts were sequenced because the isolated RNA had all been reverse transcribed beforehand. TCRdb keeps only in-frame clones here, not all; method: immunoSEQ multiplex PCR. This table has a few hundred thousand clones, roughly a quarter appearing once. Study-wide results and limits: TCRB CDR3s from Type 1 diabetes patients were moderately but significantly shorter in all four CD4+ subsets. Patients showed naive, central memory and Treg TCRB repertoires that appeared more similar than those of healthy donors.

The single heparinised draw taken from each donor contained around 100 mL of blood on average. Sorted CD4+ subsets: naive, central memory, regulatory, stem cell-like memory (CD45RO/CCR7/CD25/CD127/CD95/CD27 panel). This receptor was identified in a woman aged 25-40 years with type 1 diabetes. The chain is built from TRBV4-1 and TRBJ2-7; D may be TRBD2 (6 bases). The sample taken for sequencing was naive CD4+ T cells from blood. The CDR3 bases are TGCGCCAGCAGCCAAGCTTGGGTATATGGGGGGTACGAGCAGTACTTC. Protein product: CASSQAWVYGGYEQYF.